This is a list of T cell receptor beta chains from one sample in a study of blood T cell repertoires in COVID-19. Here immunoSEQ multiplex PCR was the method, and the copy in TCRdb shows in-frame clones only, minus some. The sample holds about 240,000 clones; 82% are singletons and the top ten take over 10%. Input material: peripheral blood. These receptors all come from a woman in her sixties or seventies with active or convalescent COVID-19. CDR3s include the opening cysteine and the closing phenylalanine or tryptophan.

CDR3aa: CASSPSPEVYEQYF; j_gene: TRBJ2-7; v_gene: TRBV5-4
CDR3aa: CASSLDFGAPYEQYF; j_gene: TRBJ2-7; v_gene: TRBV7-2
CDR3aa: CASSLDADNSPLHF; j_gene: TRBJ1-6; v_gene: TRBV5-1
CDR3aa: CSATFSEKLFF; j_gene: TRBJ1-4; v_gene: TRBV20-1
CDR3aa: CASSPQVGGPPQQFF; j_gene: TRBJ2-1; v_gene: TRBV4-1
CDR3aa: CASSLGWGAEAFF; j_gene: TRBJ1-1; v_gene: TRBV7-9
CDR3aa: CASSDGLAGSYEQYF; j_gene: TRBJ2-7; v_gene: TRBV6-1
CDR3aa: CSASWGTRPEQYF; j_gene: TRBJ2-7; v_gene: TRBV20-1
CDR3aa: CASSLGILAGGYNEQFF; j_gene: TRBJ2-1; v_gene: TRBV5-1
CDR3aa: CASSFLGGSGREQFF; j_gene: TRBJ2-1; v_gene: TRBV4-1
CDR3aa: CASSPDRGLYEQYF; j_gene: TRBJ2-7; v_gene: TRBV6-2/TRBV6-3
CDR3aa: CASSSQPSTDTQYF; j_gene: TRBJ2-3; v_gene: TRBV7-3
CDR3aa: CASSLLAERGQGKENTEAFF; j_gene: TRBJ1-1; v_gene: TRBV5-8
CDR3aa: CASSLWTAPNTGELFF; j_gene: TRBJ2-2; v_gene: TRBV9
CDR3aa: CASSLGASRGSYGYTF; j_gene: TRBJ1-2; v_gene: TRBV5-1
CDR3aa: CASSANANTGAGELFF; j_gene: TRBJ2-2; v_gene: TRBV5-1
CDR3aa: CASSPGTSGGARETQYF; j_gene: TRBJ2-5; v_gene: TRBV5-1
CDR3aa: CSVEGGRGRSYEQYF; j_gene: TRBJ2-7; v_gene: TRBV29-1
CDR3aa: CASSSGGADYGYTF; j_gene: TRBJ1-2; v_gene: TRBV5-5
CDR3aa: CAWSVSGVGYTF; j_gene: TRBJ1-2; v_gene: TRBV30
CDR3aa: CASSRSGTDLYEQYF; j_gene: TRBJ2-7; v_gene: TRBV19
CDR3aa: CASSSRQGDNSPLHF; j_gene: TRBJ1-6; v_gene: TRBV6-6
CDR3aa: CSVESGGPNTEAFF; j_gene: TRBJ1-1; v_gene: TRBV29-1
CDR3aa: CASSLVGPNTEAFF; j_gene: TRBJ1-1; v_gene: TRBV5-1